Sequencing of this TCR beta chain was carried out in a study of HIV-infected patients and healthy controls. General study results and limits: Only sixteen HIV-infected individuals were processed, a major limit on how widely findings apply. During therapy, HIV-associated CDR3s fell significantly in frequency, while CMV-associated CDR3s did not change significantly. Diversity differences between study cohorts were not due to their slight age and sex differences.

This clonotype appeared many times. The antigen remains undetermined. cDNA was made from about 510 ng RNA using alpha and beta constant primers. Separate chain-specific third strand synthesis with multiplexing indices produced the alpha and beta libraries. TCRdb called the 5' RACE reads again in MiXCR, with one record for every CDR3 protein. The sample shows under 20,000 distinct CDR3 sequences, approximately 7% of them seen only once. This CDR3 region has 16 residues. CDR1 and CDR2 from the germline V gene are LNHDA and SQIVND (reference sequence). The junction had 11 bases not matched to a gene; V was cut back by 6 bases and J by 5 bases. The repertoire came from unfractionated whole blood and reflected all unsorted peripheral T cells.

The chain uses TRBV19 and TRBJ2-3, with TRBD2 identical over 10 bases. Sequenced sample: blood. The source is an adult in good health. CDR3: CASSRLEREGQDTQYF. The CDR3 DNA reads TGTGCCAGTAGCCGCCTGGAGCGGGAGGGCCAAGATACGCAGTATTTT.